These 21 T cell receptor beta chains came from one sample sequenced in a study of control samples from healthy donors and cancer patients (TCRdb year 2020). The library was produced with the immunoSEQ multiplex PCR assay. TCRdb mirrors the immuneACCESS table, restricted to in-frame sequences. Some clones are absent from its copies; in checked studies, under half trace to an unresolved V gene, and the reason for the others is unknown. This sample lists some 150,000 clones; nearly 95% were detected once. The ten largest clones take up under 2.5% of the sample. The sample was blood. The receptors originated from a man over 45 in good health.

The J gene is TRBJ2-1, the V gene TRBV9; 9 bases are a match to TRBD2. V shed 4 bases, J shed 4 bases, and the junction held 12 bases outside the gene matches. CDR3 length equals 17 residues. The germline CDR1 and CDR2 sequences are SGDLS and YYNGEE. The CDR3 DNA reads as TGTGCCAGCAGCCCCCGACTAGCGGAGGGGTGGTACAATGAGCAGTTCTTC. The encoded protein is CASSPRLAEGWYNEQFF.

CDR3 sequence (DNA): TGTGCCAGTAGCACTGGGGGGGGCCTCTCCTACGAGCAGTACTTC. It yields the protein CASSTGGGLSYEQYF. The chain recombines TRBV19 with TRBJ2-7, with D perhaps TRBD2 (7 bases). The CDR3 runs to 15 residues. The germline gives CDR1 LNHDA, CDR2 SQIVND (reference sequence). Between the trimmed V and J ends, which lost 6 bases and 0 bases, there was a span of 15 bases.

The chain is built from TRBV6-6 and TRBJ2-7; TRBD1 aligns across 9 bases. V shed 6 bases, J shed 0 bases, and the junction held 6 bases outside the gene matches. Germline-derived CDR1 and CDR2 are MNHNY and SVGAGI (reference sequence). The CDR3 is made up of 15 amino acids. In DNA form, the CDR3 reads TGTGCCAGCAGGACAGGGGGAGGAAACTCCTACGAGCAGTACTTC. Protein sequence: CASRTGGGNSYEQYF.

The genes are TRBV7-3 and TRBJ1-2; possibly TRBD1 for D (5 bases). The CDR3 covers 12 residues. V gave up 1 base and J gave up 13 bases, with 13 bases separating them. Germline V gene sequence: CDR1 SGHTA, CDR2 FQGTGA. CDR3 sequence: CASSLRRGVITF. CDR3 DNA: TGTGCCAGCAGCTTAAGACGGGGGGTCATCACCTTC.

The rearrangement links TRBV10-2 to TRBJ2-1, with unresolved D. Germline loops: CDR1 WSHSY, CDR2 SAAADI. Trimming took off 0 bases at V and 7 bases at J, with 10 bases between the two ends. The CDR3 contains 14 residues. The CDR3 coding sequence is TGCGCCAGCAGTGAGTCGACGGTGGAAAATGAGCAGTTCTTC. It codes for CASSESTVENEQFF.

The V and J genes are TRBV10-2 and TRBJ2-6; D not certain. The germline CDR1 and CDR2 sequences are WSHSY and SAAADI. The CDR3 consists of 17 residues. Trimming left V 2 bases short and J 1 base short, with 12 bases between. The CDR3 spells CASSERLSGSGANVLTF. CDR3 DNA: TGCGCCAGCAGTGAGAGGCTGTCTGGTTCTGGGGCCAACGTCCTGACTTTC.

V gene TRBV12-3 or TRBV12-4 combines with J gene TRBJ1-2, with a tentative D call TRBD1 (5 bases). This CDR3 region has 12 residues. V gave up 5 bases and J gave up 2 bases, with 6 bases separating them. The CDR3 DNA follows: TGTGCCAGCAGTGACAGCAACTATGGCTACACCTTC. Translation gives CASSDSNYGYTF.

The rearrangement links TRBV5-1 to TRBJ2-7, with D possibly TRBD1 on 5 matching bases. The CDR3 spans 12 residues. Germline V gene sequence: CDR1 SGHRS, CDR2 YFSETQ. Trimming left V 5 bases short and J 2 bases short, with 8 bases between. CDR3: CASRDNTYEQYF. CDR3 DNA: TGCGCCAGCAGGGACAACACCTACGAGCAGTACTTC.

Concerning this clone itself: The junction does not match germline at one end; this may be a read error. The sample carries other DNA sequences with the same CDR3. V gene TRBV12-5 combines with J gene TRBJ1-1; D is possibly TRBD1 (6 bases). From germline, CDR1 is LGHNT and CDR2 FRNRAP. This CDR3 is 13 amino acids long. The CDR3 DNA reads as TGTGCTAGTGGACTGGACAGTTACACTGAGGCTTTCTTT. Its protein product is CASGLDSYTEAFF.

This chain links TRBV19 with TRBJ1-1; 7 bases agree with TRBD1. The CDR3 is 17 residues long. Germline assignment: CDR1 LNHDA and CDR2 SQIVND (reference sequence). The junction had 9 bases not matched to a gene; V was cut back by 0 bases and J by 2 bases. CDR3 DNA sequence: TGTGCCAGTAGTATAGACCGAACTACAGGGGTAAACACTGAAGCTTTCTTT. Protein product: CASSIDRTTGVNTEAFF.

The chain has TRBV27 and TRBJ1-2; 9 positions match TRBD1. Germline values: CDR1 MNHEY, CDR2 SMNVEV (reference sequence). Trimming removed 6 bases from V and 4 bases from J; junction bases left unmatched: 12. The length of the CDR3 is 16 residues. The CDR3 protein is CASRKVGQGKGYGYTF. The DNA for the CDR3 is TGTGCCAGCAGAAAGGTGGGACAGGGAAAAGGCTATGGCTACACCTTC.

V usage is TRBV5-5 and J usage is TRBJ1-4, with TRBD1 as a possible D gene (5 bases). The V end lost 0 bases, the J end lost 5 bases, and 11 bases lay between the germline ends. Germline CDR1 and CDR2: SGHKS and YYEKEE (reference sequence). There are 15 residues in the CDR3. CDR3 sequence reads: CASSLAVGPNEKLFF. The CDR3 DNA is TGTGCCAGCAGCTTGGCTGTGGGGCCGAATGAAAAACTGTTTTTT.

V and J are TRBV7-7 and TRBJ2-7; D possibly matches TRBD1 or TRBD2 (7 bases each). The CDR3 is made up of 14 amino acids. CDR1 and CDR2 from the germline V gene are SSHAT and FNYEAQ (reference sequence). CDR3 sequence: CASGQGQDSYEQYF. CDR3 bases: TGTGCTAGCGGGCAAGGACAGGATTCCTACGAGCAGTACTTC. The variable domain in full, with the rest retrieved from reference TRBV7-7 and TRBJ2-7, is GAGVSQSPRYKVTKRGQDVTLRCDPISSHATLYWYQQALGQGPEFLTYFNYEAQPDKSGLPSDRFSAERPEGSISTLTIQRTEQRDSAMYRCASGQGQDSYEQYFGPGTRLTVT.

The chain is built from TRBV3-1 (or the pseudogene TRBV3-2) and TRBJ2-1; the match to TRBD1 covers 11 bases. CDR1 is LGHDT and CDR2 is YNNKEL in the germline V gene (reference sequence). The CDR3 sequence is 16 residues long. Germline trimming cut 0 bases from V and 7 bases from J; bases unmatched to any gene: 5. CDR3 nucleotides: TGTGCCAGCAGCCAAGAAAGGACAGGGGGCAGGAATGAGCAGTTCTTC. It is translated as CASSQERTGGRNEQFF.

The CDR3 loop reads CASSLAGGNQPQHF. CDR3 DNA sequence: TGTGCCAGCAGCTTGGCCGGGGGGAATCAGCCCCAGCATTTT. The rearrangement uses TRBV5-5 and TRBJ1-5; maybe TRBD1 (5 bases). CDR1 and CDR2 (germline): SGHKS, YYEKEE (reference sequence). There are 14 residues in the CDR3. V lost 0 bases, J lost 4 bases, and 8 bases lay in between. Combining the CDR3 with reference TRBV5-5 and TRBJ1-5 gives the whole variable domain DAGVTQSPTHLIKTRGQQVTLRCSPISGHKSVSWYQQVLGQGPQFIFQYYEKEERGRGNFPDRFSARQFPNYSSELNVNALLLGDSALYLCASSLAGGNQPQHFGDGTRLSIL.

The chain combines TRBV4-1 with TRBJ1-2; TRBD1 is a possible D gene (5 bases). The V gene's germline CDR1 is MGHRA and CDR2 YSYEKL. The germline V and J ends were trimmed by 1 base and 8 bases, with 20 bases remaining between them. This CDR3 comprises 16 residues. DNA of the CDR3: TGCGCCAGCAGCCAAGTGGGTGGGGGGAAACAAGGAGGCTACACCTTC. It yields the protein CASSQVGGGKQGGYTF.

The J gene is TRBJ1-6, the V gene TRBV7-9; D is undetermined. V was clipped by 2 bases and J by 7 bases, with 15 bases between them. Germline V gives CDR1 SEHNR, CDR2 FQNEAQ (reference sequence). The CDR3 totals 16 residues. CDR3 in DNA: TGTGCCAGCAGCTTACGATACGGACGAGGAAATTCACCCCTCCACTTT. This sequence encodes CASSLRYGRGNSPLHF. The whole variable domain, remainder taken from reference TRBV7-9 and TRBJ1-6, is DTGVSQNPRHKITKRGQNVTFRCDPISEHNRLYWYRQTLGQGPEFLTYFQNEAQLEKSRLLSDRFSAERPKGSFSTLEIQRTEQGDSAMYLCASSLRYGRGNSPLHFGNGTRLTVT.

The chain couples TRBV10-1 to TRBJ2-3; no definite D call. Germline V gives CDR1 WNHNN, CDR2 SYGVQD (reference sequence). Trimming removed 3 bases at V and 0 bases at J, with 13 bases between. This CDR3 is 16 amino acids long. The CDR3 region is CASSDPARTSTDTQYF. Here the CDR3 DNA reads TGCGCCAGCAGTGATCCAGCGAGAACTAGCACAGATACGCAGTATTTT.

The table lists this clone with a count of one. The CDR3 DNA follows: TGTGCCAGCCCACTGCGGGGTTCCTACGAGCAGTACTTC. As protein: CASPLRGSYEQYF. The gene calls are TRBV21-1 and TRBJ2-7; TRBD2 is taken as the D call from the table, unchecked against the DNA. TRBV21-1 is classified as a pseudogene. The length of the CDR3 is 13 residues.

The chain has TRBV7-2 and TRBJ2-1, with 12 bases identical to TRBD2. CDR3 length equals 17 residues. From germline, CDR1 is SGHTA and CDR2 FQGNSA. V lost 4 bases, J lost 8 bases, and 12 bases stayed unmatched. This CDR3 reads CASSSRSKLAGGHEQFF. The CDR3, as DNA: TGTGCCAGCAGCTCGCGAAGCAAACTAGCGGGAGGACATGAGCAGTTCTTC.

V gene TRBV19 combines with J gene TRBJ2-5; TRBD2 matches 8 bases. V lost 5 bases to trimming and J lost 5 bases; unmatched junction nucleotides: 16. Germline V gene lookup returns CDR1 LNHDA and CDR2 SQIVND (reference sequence). This CDR3 comprises 17 residues. CDR3 sequence: CASSPGLSAGEGETQYF. CDR3 nucleotides: TGTGCCAGTAGTCCTGGACTGTCAGCGGGAGAAGGGGAGACCCAGTACTTC.